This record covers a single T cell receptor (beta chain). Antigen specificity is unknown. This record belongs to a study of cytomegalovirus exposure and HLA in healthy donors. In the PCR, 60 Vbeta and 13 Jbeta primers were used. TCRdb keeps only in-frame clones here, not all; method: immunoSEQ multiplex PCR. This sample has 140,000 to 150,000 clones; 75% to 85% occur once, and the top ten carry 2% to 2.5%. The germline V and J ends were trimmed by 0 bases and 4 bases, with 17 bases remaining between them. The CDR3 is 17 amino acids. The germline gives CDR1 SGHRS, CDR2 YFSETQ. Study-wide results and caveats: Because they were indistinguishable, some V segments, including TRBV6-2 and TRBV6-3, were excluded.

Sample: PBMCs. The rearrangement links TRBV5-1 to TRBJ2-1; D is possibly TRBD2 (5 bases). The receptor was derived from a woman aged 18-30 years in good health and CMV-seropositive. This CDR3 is CASSLAVGIPPYNEQFF. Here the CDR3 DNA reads TGCGCCAGCAGCTTGGCCGTCGGGATCCCTCCTTACAATGAGCAGTTCTTC.